This T cell receptor (beta chain) was sequenced during a study of T-cell reconstitution after alpha-beta-depleted transplantation in children. The TCRbeta library incorporated unique molecular identifiers. TCRdb independently ran MiXCR on the PCR reads; one entry per CDR3 protein. The sample has 450,000 to 600,000 distinct CDR3 sequences; about 16% are singletons. This clonotype has just a few counts. Trimming cost V 0 bases and J 3 bases; bases outside gene matches: 4. CDR1 is DFQATT and CDR2 is SNEGSKA in the germline V gene (reference sequence). CDR3 length: 15 amino acids. The chain employs TRBV20-1 and TRBJ2-1, with 8 nucleotides matching TRBD2. This specimen consisted of PBMCs from the stem cell graft donor, obtained from the stem cell graft. The sequence derives from a human donor who donated a stem cell graft to a child with acute lymphoblastic leukemia. The CDR3 coding sequence is TGCAGTGCTAGAGAATCGGCGGGAGGCTACAATGAGCAGTTCTTC. It translates to CSARESAGGYNEQFF.